The entry that follows covers one TCR beta chain sequence. Source study methods: Amplification with reference gene primers provided the estimates of nucleated cell counts. The table came from immunoSEQ multiplex PCR; TCRdb's copy has only in-frame clones and leaves some out. That table furnishes V, J and clone size, whereas the DNA furnished D and trimming. The sample carries about 300,000 clones, about 85% recorded once. CDR1 and CDR2 from the germline V gene are MNHNS and SASEGT. This CDR3 has 14 amino acids. V lost 3 bases and J lost 4; bases outside the gene matches: 3. These data originate in a study of blood T cell repertoires in COVID-19.

The clonotype comes from a young man with active or convalescent COVID-19. V gene TRBV6-1 combines with J gene TRBJ2-5; 9 positions match TRBD2. Material: peripheral blood. Written as DNA, the CDR3 is TGTGCCAGCAGTGAGTGGACTAGCGCAGAGACCCAGTACTTC. It specifies CASSEWTSAETQYF.